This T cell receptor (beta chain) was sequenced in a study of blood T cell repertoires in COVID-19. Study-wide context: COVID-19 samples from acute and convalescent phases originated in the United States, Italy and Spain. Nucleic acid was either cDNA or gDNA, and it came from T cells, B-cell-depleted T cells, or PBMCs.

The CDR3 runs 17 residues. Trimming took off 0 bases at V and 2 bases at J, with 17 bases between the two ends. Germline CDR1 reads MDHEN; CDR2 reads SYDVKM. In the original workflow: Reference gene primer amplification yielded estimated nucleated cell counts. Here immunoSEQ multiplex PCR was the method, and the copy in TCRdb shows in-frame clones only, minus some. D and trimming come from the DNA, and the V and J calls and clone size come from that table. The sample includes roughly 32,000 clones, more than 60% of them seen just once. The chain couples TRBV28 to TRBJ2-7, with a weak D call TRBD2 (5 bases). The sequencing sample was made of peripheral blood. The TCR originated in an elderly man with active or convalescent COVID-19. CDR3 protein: CASSLWSARAEAYEQYF. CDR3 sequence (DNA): TGTGCCAGCAGTTTATGGAGTGCGCGGGCAGAGGCCTACGAGCAGTACTTC.